This TCR beta chain stems from a study of blood T cells in healthy people across ages. The use of a sample-barcoded 5' primer and a J-beta primer mix characterized a second PCR of about 7 to 12 cycles. TCRdb reanalysed the 5' RACE reads using MiXCR and keeps one entry per CDR3 protein. Counted here are some 1.5 million distinct CDR3 sequences, under 55% occurring once; the ten biggest clones make up about 4%. This clonotype was recorded once. This CDR3 has 15 amino acids. CDR1 SGHTA and CDR2 FQGNSA come from the germline V gene. The V and J ends lost 3 bases and 7 bases respectively, with 16 bases between them.

Sample: blood. V usage is TRBV7-2 and J usage is TRBJ2-1; a possible D gene is TRBD1 (6 bases). The sequence came from a woman younger than 35 in good health. This CDR3 is CASSFSGGSGNEQFF. The CDR3 bases are TGTGCCAGCAGCTTTAGTGGGGGCTCGGGAAATGAGCAGTTCTTC.